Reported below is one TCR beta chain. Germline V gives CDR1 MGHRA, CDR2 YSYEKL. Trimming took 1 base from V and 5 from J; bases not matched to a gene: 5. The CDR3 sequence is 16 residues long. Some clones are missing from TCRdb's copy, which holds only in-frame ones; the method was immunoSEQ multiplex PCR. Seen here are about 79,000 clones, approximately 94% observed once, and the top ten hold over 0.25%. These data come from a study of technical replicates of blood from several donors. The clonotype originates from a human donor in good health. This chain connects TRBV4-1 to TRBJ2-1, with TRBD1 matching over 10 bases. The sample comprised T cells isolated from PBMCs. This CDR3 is CASSQVGQGTNNEQFF. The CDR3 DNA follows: TGCGCCAGCAGCCAAGTGGGACAGGGGACTAACAATGAGCAGTTCTTC.